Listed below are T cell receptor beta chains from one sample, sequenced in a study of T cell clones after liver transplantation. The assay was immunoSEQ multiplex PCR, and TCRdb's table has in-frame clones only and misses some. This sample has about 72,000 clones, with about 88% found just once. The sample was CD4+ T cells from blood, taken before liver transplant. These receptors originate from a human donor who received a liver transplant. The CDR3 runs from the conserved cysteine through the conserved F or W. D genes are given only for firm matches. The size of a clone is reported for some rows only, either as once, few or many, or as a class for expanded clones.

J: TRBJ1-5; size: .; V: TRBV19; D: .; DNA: TGTGCCAGTAGGGACCACAAGGGGAGCAATCAGCCCCAGCATTTT; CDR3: CASRDHKGSNQPQHF
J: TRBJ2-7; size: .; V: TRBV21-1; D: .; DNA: TGTGCCAGCAGCAAAGAGACAGGGGGCTCTTTGGCGGGAGCCCACTACGAGCAGTACTTC; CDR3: CASSKETGGSLAGAHYEQYF
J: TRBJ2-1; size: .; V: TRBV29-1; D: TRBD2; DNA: TGCAGCGTCGAGCGGGAGGTGCAGTTCTTC; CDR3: CSVEREVQFF
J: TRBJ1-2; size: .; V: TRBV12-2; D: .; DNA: TGTGCAAGTCGCTTAGCCTTAACGACAGGGGGGTATGGCTACACCTTC; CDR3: CASRLALTTGGYGYTF
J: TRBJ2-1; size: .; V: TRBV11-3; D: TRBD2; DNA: TGTGCCAGCAGCCCCTACGGGAGGCCTGGGAATGAGCAGTTCTTC; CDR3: CASSPYGRPGNEQFF
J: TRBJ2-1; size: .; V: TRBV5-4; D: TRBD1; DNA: TGTGCCAGCAGCTTGGGCCGACAGGGGACCTACAATGAGCAGTTCTTC; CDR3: CASSLGRQGTYNEQFF
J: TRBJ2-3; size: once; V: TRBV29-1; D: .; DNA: TGCAGCGTTTTTCCCCCGACCGTGGCAGATACGCAGTATTTT; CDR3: CSVFPPTVADTQYF
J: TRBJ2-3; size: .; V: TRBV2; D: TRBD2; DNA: TGTGCCAGCAGGAGGACTAGCGACACAGATACGCAGTATTTT; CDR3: CASRRTSDTDTQYF
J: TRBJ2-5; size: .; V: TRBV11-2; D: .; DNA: TGTGCCAGCAGCTCTCCGGGACCGCAGTACCAAGAGACCCAGTACTTC; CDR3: CASSSPGPQYQETQYF
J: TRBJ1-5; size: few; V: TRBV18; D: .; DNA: TGTGCCAGCTCACCCGGGCAGGGCGGGAGCAATCAGCCCCAGCATTTT; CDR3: CASSPGQGGSNQPQHF
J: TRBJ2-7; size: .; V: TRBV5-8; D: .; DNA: TGTGCCAGCAGCTTAGCTACCAGCTCCTACGAGCAGTACTTC; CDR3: CASSLATSSYEQYF
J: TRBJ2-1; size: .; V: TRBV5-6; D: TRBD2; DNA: TGTGCCAGCAGCTTTTTCAGCGGGGTGTCCAATGAGCAGTTCTTC; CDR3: CASSFFSGVSNEQFF
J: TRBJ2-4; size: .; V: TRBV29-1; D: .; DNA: TGCAGCGTTAGGCCGAAAAACATTCAGTACTTC; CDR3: CSVRPKNIQYF
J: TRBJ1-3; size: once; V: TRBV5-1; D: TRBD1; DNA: TGCGCCAGCAGCTTGGCCGGGACAGGGAATGGAAACACCATATATTTT; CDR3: CASSLAGTGNGNTIYF
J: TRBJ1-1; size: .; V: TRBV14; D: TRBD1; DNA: TGTGCCAGCAGCCAAGAGCTGACAGGGGTAAGGGCTTTCTTT; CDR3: CASSQELTGVRAFF
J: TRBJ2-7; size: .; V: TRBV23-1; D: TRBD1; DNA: TGCGCCAGCAGTCCGATCGGGACAGGGTCGTACGAGCAGTACTTC; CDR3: CASSPIGTGSYEQYF
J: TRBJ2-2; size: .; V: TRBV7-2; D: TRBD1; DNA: TGTGCCAGCAGCTCGACGACAGGGTCCACCGGGGAGCTGTTTTTT; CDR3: CASSSTTGSTGELFF
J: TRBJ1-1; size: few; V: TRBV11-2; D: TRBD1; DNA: TGTGCCAGCAGACCCGGGACAGGGATAGGCGATGATACGAACACTGAAGCTTTCTTT; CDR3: CASRPGTGIGDDTNTEAFF
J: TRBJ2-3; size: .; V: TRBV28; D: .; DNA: TGTGCCAGCAGTTTCCCGGGGACAGATACGCAGTATTTT; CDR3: CASSFPGTDTQYF
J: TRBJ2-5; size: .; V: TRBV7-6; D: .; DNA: TGTGCCAGCAGCTTAGGAGGGACTTCAGAAGAGACCCAGTACTTC; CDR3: CASSLGGTSEETQYF
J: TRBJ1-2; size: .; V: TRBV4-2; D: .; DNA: TGTGCCAGCAGCACCCGACCGGAGCTGAACTATGGCTACACCTTC; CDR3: CASSTRPELNYGYTF
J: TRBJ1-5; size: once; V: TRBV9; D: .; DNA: TGTGCCAGCAGCGTTGACATCCGAAGTTCCAATCAGCCCCAGCATTTT; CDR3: CASSVDIRSSNQPQHF
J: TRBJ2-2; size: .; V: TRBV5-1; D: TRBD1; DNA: TGCGCCAGCAGCTCGTCGGGACAGGGGGTAGGCACCGGGGAGCTGTTTTTT; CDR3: CASSSSGQGVGTGELFF
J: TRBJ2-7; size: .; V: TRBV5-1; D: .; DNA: TGCGCCAGCAGCTCGGTAGCTGGAGCCTACGAGCAGTACTTC; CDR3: CASSSVAGAYEQYF
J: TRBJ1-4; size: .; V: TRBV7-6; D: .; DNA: TGTGCCAGCAGCGAATACGGATCCTCTAATGAAAAACTGTTTTTT; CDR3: CASSEYGSSNEKLFF
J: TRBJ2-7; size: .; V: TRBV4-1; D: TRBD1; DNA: TGCGCCAGCAGCCAATCTACAGGGGGTCGACCCTACGAGCAGTACTTC; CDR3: CASSQSTGGRPYEQYF
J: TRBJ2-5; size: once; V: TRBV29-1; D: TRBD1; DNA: TGCAGCGTTAAAATAACAGGGGCGGAGACCCAGTACTTC; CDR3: CSVKITGAETQYF
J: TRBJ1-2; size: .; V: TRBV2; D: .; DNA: TGTGCCAGCAGTACGGGGTTTGCTAACTATGGCTACACCTTC; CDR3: CASSTGFANYGYTF
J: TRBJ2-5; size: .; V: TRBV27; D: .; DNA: TGTGCCAGCATGGGGACGGCACAAGAGACCCAGTACTTC; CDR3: CASMGTAQETQYF
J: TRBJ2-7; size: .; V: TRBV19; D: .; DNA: TGTGCCAGTAGTATACCCCAAGGAGCCGGATCCTACGAGCAGTACTTC; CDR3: CASSIPQGAGSYEQYF
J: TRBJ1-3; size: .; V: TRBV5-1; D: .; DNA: TGCGCCAGCAGCCACGGACGGGTCTCTGGAAACACCATATATTTT; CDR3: CASSHGRVSGNTIYF
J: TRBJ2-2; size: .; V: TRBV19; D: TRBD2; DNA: TGTGCCAGTAGCCCCCCACTTAGCGGGGCGAACACCGGGGAGCTGTTTTTT; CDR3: CASSPPLSGANTGELFF
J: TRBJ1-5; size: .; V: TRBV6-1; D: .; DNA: TGTGCCAGCAGTCCGGCTGGGATCGGGGATCAGCCCCAGCATTTT; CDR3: CASSPAGIGDQPQHF
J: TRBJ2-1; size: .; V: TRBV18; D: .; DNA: TGTGCCAGCTCACCACCGAGTGGTCGAGCGGACAATGAGCAGTTCTTC; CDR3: CASSPPSGRADNEQFF
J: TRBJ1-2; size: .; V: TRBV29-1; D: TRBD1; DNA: TGCAGCGCCACAAGACAGGGGGTAGGTGGCTACACCTTC; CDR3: CSATRQGVGGYTF
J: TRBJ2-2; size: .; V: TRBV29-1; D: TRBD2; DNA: TGCAGCGTCCAGAGCGGGAGGGCCACCACCGGGGAGCTGTTTTTT; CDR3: CSVQSGRATTGELFF
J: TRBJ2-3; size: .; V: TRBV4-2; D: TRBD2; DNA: TGTGCCAGCAGCCCTGGCCCGGGGGGACTAGCGGGAGATACGCAGTATTTT; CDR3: CASSPGPGGLAGDTQYF
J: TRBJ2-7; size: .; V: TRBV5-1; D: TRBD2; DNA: TGCGCCAGCAGCTTGGCGGGCGGGAGCCTCTCCTACGAGCAGTACTTC; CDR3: CASSLAGGSLSYEQYF
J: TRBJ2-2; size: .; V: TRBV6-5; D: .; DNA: TGTGCCAGCAGTTACTTCGCGAACACCGGGGAGCTGTTTTTT; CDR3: CASSYFANTGELFF
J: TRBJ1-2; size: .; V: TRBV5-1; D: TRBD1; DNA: TGCGCCAGCAGCCAGTCCCGGGACAGGGTTGATGGCTACACCTTC; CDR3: CASSQSRDRVDGYTF
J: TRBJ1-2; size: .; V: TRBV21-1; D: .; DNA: TGTGCCAGCAGCAACAGGGGGCGCTACTATGGCTACACCTTC; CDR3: CASSNRGRYYGYTF
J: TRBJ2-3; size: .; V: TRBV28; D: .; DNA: TGTGCCAGCAGACCCATCAGCACAGATACGCAGTATTTT; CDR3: CASRPISTDTQYF
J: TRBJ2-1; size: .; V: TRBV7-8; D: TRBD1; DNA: TGTGCCAGCAGCGAGGGACAGACGATCAACAATGAGCAGTTCTTC; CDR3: CASSEGQTINNEQFF
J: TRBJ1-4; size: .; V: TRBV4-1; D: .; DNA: TGCGCCAGCAGCCAGACACCAGGGGTCGGTAATGAAAAACTGTTTTTT; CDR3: CASSQTPGVGNEKLFF
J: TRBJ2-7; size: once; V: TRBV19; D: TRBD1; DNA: TGTGCCAGTAGTTTTTCTGCCGGGACAGCGAGCTCCTACGAGCAGTACTTC; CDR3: CASSFSAGTASSYEQYF
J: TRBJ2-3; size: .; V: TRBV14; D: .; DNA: TGTGCCAGCAGCCAAGGAGGATGGGATACGCAGTATTTT; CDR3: CASSQGGWDTQYF
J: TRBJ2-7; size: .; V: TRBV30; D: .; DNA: TGTGCCTGGAGTTCGGTGGGGGGCGGAGAGCAGTACTTC; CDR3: CAWSSVGGGEQYF
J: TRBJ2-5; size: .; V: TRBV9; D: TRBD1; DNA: TGTGCCAGCAGCGGACAGGGGGCGCCCGGGGAGACCCAGTACTTC; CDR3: CASSGQGAPGETQYF
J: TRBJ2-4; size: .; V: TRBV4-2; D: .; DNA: TGTGCCAGCAGCCAAGATAGGGCGAACATTCAGTACTTC; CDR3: CASSQDRANIQYF
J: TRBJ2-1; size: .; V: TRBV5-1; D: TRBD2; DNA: TGCGCCAGCAGCTTGGCCCCACTAGCGGGAACCGATGAGCAGTTCTTC; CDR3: CASSLAPLAGTDEQFF
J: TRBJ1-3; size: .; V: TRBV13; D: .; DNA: TGTGCCAGCAGCTTAGATGCGGGGGCGCGTGGAAACACCATATATTTT; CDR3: CASSLDAGARGNTIYF
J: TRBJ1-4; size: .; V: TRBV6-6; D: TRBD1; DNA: TGTGCCAGCAGTTACCAGGGGACAGTCAATGAAAAACTGTTTTTT; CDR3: CASSYQGTVNEKLFF
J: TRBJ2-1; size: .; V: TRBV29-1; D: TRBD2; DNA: TGCAGCGTTAATCGGGGGGGGAATGAGCAGTTCTTC; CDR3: CSVNRGGNEQFF
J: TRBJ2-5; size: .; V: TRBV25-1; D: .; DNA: TGTGCCAGCAGTGAATGGAGCCGCCCAGGGGCGGCCCAGTACTTC; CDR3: CASSEWSRPGAAQYF
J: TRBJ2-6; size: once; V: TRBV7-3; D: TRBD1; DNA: TGTGCCAGCAGCCGGACAGGGGCGAACTCTGGGGCCAACGTCCTGACTTTC; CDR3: CASSRTGANSGANVLTF
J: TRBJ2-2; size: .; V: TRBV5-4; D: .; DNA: TGTGCCAGCAGCCTCCCTCACACCGGGGAGCTGTTTTTT; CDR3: CASSLPHTGELFF
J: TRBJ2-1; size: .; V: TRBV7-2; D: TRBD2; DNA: TGTGCCAGCAGCTTAGTAGCGGGGGTCTACAATGAGCAGTTCTTC; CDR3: CASSLVAGVYNEQFF
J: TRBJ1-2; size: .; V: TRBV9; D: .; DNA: TGTGCCAGCAGCGTAGGGGATGCCTATGGCTACACCTTC; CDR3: CASSVGDAYGYTF
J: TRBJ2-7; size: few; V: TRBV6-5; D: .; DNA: TGTGCCACCTCCCTCCGACAGGCGTCTTTATACGAGCAGTACTTC; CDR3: CATSLRQASLYEQYF